These T cell receptor beta chains were read from a single sample in a study of cytomegalovirus exposure and HLA in healthy donors. Sequencing used immunoSEQ multiplex PCR; TCRdb keeps in-frame clones, though not all of them. Altogether approximately 190,000 clones are present, around four fifths being singletons, with the ten largest covering approximately 7%. The sequencing sample was made of PBMCs. The receptors here all came from a man between 18 and 35 years old in good health and CMV-seropositive. Both conserved end residues are part of each CDR3. The D gene is left open where the match is weak. Clone sizes are given selectively: once, few, many, or a class where the clone is expanded.

>TRBJ2-7|.|once|TRBV20-1
CSAKGAYEQYF
TGCAGTGCTAAGGGAGCCTACGAGCAGTACTTC
>TRBJ2-5|TRBD1|.|TRBV10-3
CAISETGGETQYF
TGTGCCATCAGTGAAACAGGGGGGGAGACCCAGTACTTC
>TRBJ1-5|.|.|TRBV28
CASTLSYLGNQPQHF
TGTGCCAGCACCCTAAGTTACCTGGGCAATCAGCCCCAGCATTTT
>TRBJ2-5|.|once|TRBV27
CASSLIPGQETQYF
TGTGCCAGCAGTTTAATTCCGGGACAAGAGACCCAGTACTTC
>TRBJ2-5|.|once|TRBV11-2
CASSLSPGGQETQYF
TGTGCCAGCAGCTTATCCCCAGGGGGGCAAGAGACCCAGTACTTC
>TRBJ2-1|TRBD1|.|TRBV29-1
CSARQGYNEQFF
TGCAGCGCCCGACAGGGATACAATGAGCAGTTCTTC
>TRBJ1-5|TRBD1|.|TRBV6-5
CASSYAGGAGQPQHF
TGTGCCAGCAGTTACGCAGGGGGCGCGGGTCAGCCCCAGCATTTT
>TRBJ2-1|TRBD2|.|TRBV2
CASSGGSGRATTGHEQFF
TGTGCCAGCAGTGGTGGTAGCGGGAGGGCTACTACTGGGCATGAGCAGTTCTTC
>TRBJ2-3|TRBD2|once|TRBV5-1
CASSLVGGNTDTQYF
TGCGCCAGCAGCTTGGTGGGGGGGAACACAGATACGCAGTATTTT
>TRBJ1-1|.|.|TRBV9
CASSGKDTPNTEAFF
TGTGCCAGCAGCGGGAAGGACACCCCGAACACTGAAGCTTTCTTT
>TRBJ1-4|TRBD1|.|TRBV7-9
CASSEDRGDEKLFF
TGTGCCAGCAGCGAGGACAGGGGGGATGAAAAACTGTTTTTT
>TRBJ1-2|.|.|TRBV5-4
CASSPGQTSYGYTF
TGTGCCAGCAGCCCCGGACAGACTTCTTATGGCTACACCTTC
>TRBJ2-1|TRBD1|once|TRBV5-1
CASSIWTGGLDEQFF
TGCGCCAGCAGCATCTGGACAGGGGGTCTGGATGAGCAGTTCTTC
>TRBJ2-3|TRBD1|.|TRBV13
CASSVDRDGTDTQYF
TGTGCCAGCAGCGTCGACAGGGATGGGACAGATACGCAGTATTTT
>TRBJ2-4|TRBD1|.|TRBV11-3
CASSLGQGGNIQYF
TGTGCCAGCAGCCTCGGACAGGGGGGAAACATTCAGTACTTC
>TRBJ1-2|.|.|TRBV29-1
CSVEDPSGGFYGYTF
TGCAGCGTTGAAGATCCGTCGGGGGGCTTCTATGGCTACACCTTC
>TRBJ2-3|TRBD2|once|TRBV6-5
CASSPGGPADTQYF
TGTGCCAGCAGCCCGGGAGGGCCCGCAGATACGCAGTATTTT
>TRBJ2-1|.|.|TRBV5-1
CASSLVLNEQFF
TGCGCCAGCAGCTTGGTCCTCAATGAGCAGTTCTTC
>TRBJ2-1|.|.|TRBV7-9
CASSDGLAKEQFF
TGTGCCAGCAGTGACGGTCTAGCTAAAGAGCAGTTCTTC
>TRBJ2-7|.|.|TRBV18
CASSTQGKREQYF
TGTGCCAGCTCAACTCAGGGGAAAAGGGAGCAGTACTTC
>TRBJ1-3|.|.|TRBV9
CASSVVGGQAISGNTIYF
TGTGCCAGCAGCGTAGTTGGCGGGCAGGCCATCTCTGGAAACACCATATATTTT
>TRBJ2-3|.|.|TRBV28
CASSIRTGTDTQYF
TGTGCCAGCAGTATCAGGACTGGGACAGATACGCAGTATTTT
>TRBJ2-1|TRBD2|.|TRBV7-2
CASSRTSLTYNEQFF
TGTGCCAGCAGCCGGACTAGTTTGACCTACAATGAGCAGTTCTTC
>TRBJ1-1|.|.|TRBV15
CATSRDLGGANTEAFF
TGTGCCACCAGCAGAGATTTAGGGGGTGCTAACACTGAAGCTTTCTTT
>TRBJ2-7|TRBD2|.|TRBV9
CASSVFWGGSYEQYF
TGTGCCAGCAGCGTATTTTGGGGGGGAAGCTACGAGCAGTACTTC
>TRBJ2-7|TRBD2|.|TRBV28
CATTSEREGEQYF
TGTGCCACCACCTCTGAGAGGGAGGGAGAGCAGTACTTC
>TRBJ1-1|.|.|TRBV27
CASSWAGRNTEAFF
TGTGCCAGCAGTTGGGCGGGACGAAACACTGAAGCTTTCTTT
>TRBJ2-1|.|.|TRBV19
CATSPGIYNEQFF
TGTGCCACGAGTCCCGGGATCTACAATGAGCAGTTCTTC
>TRBJ2-2|.|.|TRBV2
CASSVNRATGELFF
TGTGCCAGCAGTGTGAACAGGGCCACCGGGGAGCTGTTTTTT
>TRBJ1-2|TRBD1|.|TRBV28
CATSSGGQGAYYGYTF
TGTGCCACCAGTTCGGGGGGACAGGGGGCATATTATGGCTACACCTTC
>TRBJ2-1|TRBD2|.|TRBV9
CASSPRTSAHYNEQFF
TGTGCCAGCAGCCCCCGGACTAGCGCCCACTACAATGAGCAGTTCTTC
>TRBJ2-7|TRBD2|.|TRBV5-6
CASSFLTSGSYEQYF
TGTGCCAGCAGCTTCCTGACTAGCGGTTCCTACGAGCAGTACTTC
>TRBJ2-7|TRBD1|.|TRBV5-1
CASSPGPGQGDVEQYF
TGCGCCAGCAGCCCAGGGCCGGGACAGGGGGACGTCGAGCAGTACTTC
>TRBJ2-3|TRBD1|.|TRBV4-2
CASSQDLGQSTDTQYF
TGTGCCAGCAGCCAAGATTTGGGACAGAGCACAGATACGCAGTATTTT
>TRBJ2-3|TRBD1|.|TRBV29-1
CSGAQGMTSDTQYF
TGCAGCGGAGCACAGGGGATGACTTCAGATACGCAGTATTTT
>TRBJ2-2|.|once|TRBV5-6
CASSLVLAMNTGELFF
TGTGCCAGCAGCTTGGTCCTAGCGATGAACACCGGGGAGCTGTTTTTT
>TRBJ2-7|.|.|TRBV28
CASKFNKGVEQYF
TGTGCCAGCAAGTTTAATAAAGGGGTCGAGCAGTACTTC
>TRBJ2-1|TRBD2|.|TRBV5-8
CASSGTSGRLNEQFF
TGTGCCAGCAGCGGGACTAGCGGGAGGCTGAATGAGCAGTTCTTC
>TRBJ2-5|TRBD1|.|TRBV9
CASSVLATGWLETQYF
TGTGCCAGCAGCGTTCTGGCGACAGGGTGGTTGGAGACCCAGTACTTC
>TRBJ2-2|TRBD2|.|TRBV5-1
CASLGLAGDPTGELFF
TGCGCCAGTCTTGGACTAGCGGGAGATCCCACCGGGGAGCTGTTTTTT
>TRBJ2-7|TRBD1|.|TRBV11-1
CASSSGGQGGSYEQYF
TGTGCCAGCAGCTCCGGGGGACAGGGGGGCTCCTACGAGCAGTACTTC
>TRBJ2-1|TRBD2|.|TRBV6-5
CASSPVLAGIPLFF
TGTGCCAGCAGCCCAGTCCTAGCGGGTATACCCCTTTTCTTC
>TRBJ2-5|TRBD2|.|TRBV5-4
CASSLAGGQETQYF
TGTGCCAGCAGCTTGGCGGGAGGACAAGAGACCCAGTACTTC
>TRBJ2-2|.|.|TRBV15
CATSRDHLNTGELFF
TGTGCCACCAGCAGAGATCATTTGAACACCGGGGAGCTGTTTTTT
>TRBJ1-1|TRBD1|.|TRBV7-2
CASSLGQGDTEAFF
TGTGCCAGCAGCTTGGGACAGGGAGACACTGAAGCTTTCTTT
>TRBJ2-7|TRBD2|.|TRBV5-1
CASSLRGGSSYEQYF
TGCGCCAGCAGCTTGCGGGGGGGCAGCTCCTACGAGCAGTACTTC
>TRBJ2-7|.|.|TRBV5-5
CASSLWTTTTEQYF
TGTGCCAGCAGCTTATGGACAACAACGACCGAGCAGTACTTC